The present T cell receptor (beta chain) was sequenced within a study of patients and donors after allogeneic stem cell transplantation. About this clonotype itself: An end of the junction differs from the germline gene, which may be a read error.

CDR1 and CDR2 from the germline V gene are SGHVS and FNYEAQ. The CDR3 sequence is 16 residues long. MiXCR was run by TCRdb on the RT-PCR reads, yielding one entry per CDR3 protein. The sample consists of about 31,000 distinct CDR3 sequences, around 7% of them appearing once. The chain links TRBV7-6 to TRBJ2-7; D could derive from TRBD1 or TRBD2 (6 bases each). The sequencing input was blood, either unsorted or a sorted T cell fraction (not recorded which). This clonotype originated in a human donor who was either an allogeneic HSCT recipient or a stem cell or donor lymphocyte infusion donor (not recorded which). It is not recorded whose cells these are; they may come from a transplant donor. The chain's CDR3 is CVSSLVGVRGGGEQYF. The CDR3 DNA sequence: TGTGTCAGCAGCTTAGTTGGCGTAAGAGGAGGGGGCGAGCAGTACTTC.